This TCR beta chain was captured in a study of response to subunit inactivated influenza vaccine. TCRdb passed the RT-PCR reads through MiXCR, listing each CDR3 protein once. Of hundreds of thousands of distinct CDR3 sequences listed, over 9% were seen once; the top ten hold 8% to 13%. This clonotype occurred a few times. The CDR3 length is 13 residues. Trimming removed 11 bases at V and 0 bases at J, with 14 bases between. These same records also appear under a second study, on T cells expressing NK-cell markers. According to that study: What made the TCR beta cDNA was 5'RACE template switching with UMIs. Among CD8+ T cells from about six donors, dominant NKG2C+ clonotypes accounted for about 1.0-7.5%.

The source material was PBMCs from blood, sampled on the day of vaccination. This sequence joins TRBV12-3 or TRBV12-4 and TRBJ2-7; D unresolved. This sequence was found in a man aged 50 to 60 who received an inactivated influenza vaccine. The CDR3 loop reads CASAAVVSYEQYF. In DNA, the CDR3 is TGTGCCTCAGCAGCTGTCGTCTCCTACGAGCAGTACTTC.